This T cell receptor beta chain was sequenced for a study of OX40 agonist ivuxolimab in advanced cancers. Overall study context: Participants averaged about 60 years of age (range about 23 to 79) and were less than 85% male. Anti-PD-1, anti-PD-L1 or anti-CTLA-4 therapy given earlier was allowed, and approximately 40% had some. There were three patients with partial responses, one having hepatocellular carcinoma and two cutaneous melanoma.

Using immunoSEQ multiplex PCR, the repertoire was profiled, and TCRdb retains in-frame clones only, with some absent. Altogether 85,000 to 100,000 clones are present, around 87% being singletons, with the ten largest covering about 4.6%. On this clone itself: The antigen is unknown.

Study-level findings and limits: At 0.1 to 3.0 mg/kg, clonal expansion of CD4+ and CD8+ blood T cells had occurred by week 6.

The CDR3 consists of 12 residues. The V end was cut by 7 bases, the J end by 5 bases, with 11 bases between. Per germline, CDR1 MNHEY and CDR2 SVGAGI. This sequence originates from an adult with an advanced solid tumor such as melanoma, head and neck, liver or kidney cancer. This chain uses TRBV6-5 with TRBJ1-1; D might be TRBD1 (6 bases). Sequencing was performed on CD4+ or CD8+ T cells sorted from blood, taken in a trial of the OX40 agonist ivuxolimab. CDR3 in DNA: TGTGCCAGCACTCGAGGGGGAACTGAAGCTTTCTTT. Amino acids: CASTRGGTEAFF.